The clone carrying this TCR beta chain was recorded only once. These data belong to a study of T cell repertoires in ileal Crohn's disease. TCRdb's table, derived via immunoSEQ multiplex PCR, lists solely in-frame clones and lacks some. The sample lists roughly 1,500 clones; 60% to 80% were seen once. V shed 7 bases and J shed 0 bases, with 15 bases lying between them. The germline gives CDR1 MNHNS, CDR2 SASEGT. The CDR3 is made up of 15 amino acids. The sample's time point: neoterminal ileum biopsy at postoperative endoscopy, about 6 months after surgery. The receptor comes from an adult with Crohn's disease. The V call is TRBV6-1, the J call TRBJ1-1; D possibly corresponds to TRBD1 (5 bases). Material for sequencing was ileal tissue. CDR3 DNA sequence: TGTGCCAGCACCCGGAATATAGGGGTGAACACTGAAGCTTTCTTT. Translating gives CASTRNIGVNTEAFF.